The source of this T cell receptor (beta chain) is a study of T cells in Graves' hyperthyroidism and ophthalmopathy. Findings of the study overall: It was a median about seven months before onset that the model predicted ophthalmopathy. Separating ophthalmopathy from stable hyperthyroidism was achieved by a 13 V-J model.

TCR beta CDR3 region amplification was performed from RNA transcripts. The HTBI primer set drove a first-round RT-PCR of the TCR CDR3. TCRdb recomputed calls from the multiplex PCR reads with MiXCR, one row per CDR3 protein. The table shows about 600,000 distinct CDR3 sequences, with 14% occurring only once. In the case of this clonotype: Its antigen remains unknown.

At least 3 on the Clinical Activity Score was recorded for ophthalmopathy patients, who also had NOSPECS grade at least 4 and duration under 3 months. Exclusion of a patient resulted from uncontrolled infection, other autoimmune disease, pregnancy or lactation. Germline V lookup: CDR1 SEHNR, CDR2 FQNEAQ (reference sequence). The CDR3 is 18 amino acids. V was clipped by 0 bases and J by 0 bases, with 16 bases between them. V and J are TRBV7-9 and TRBJ2-3; D is possibly TRBD1 (5 bases). Source material: blood. The receptor was isolated from a young woman with Graves' ophthalmopathy. The CDR3 sequence: CASSLALSRVASTDTQYF. CDR3 DNA: TGTGCCAGCAGCTTAGCGTTGTCCAGGGTGGCTAGCACAGATACGCAGTATTTT.